This TCR beta chain was obtained from a study of cytomegalovirus exposure and HLA in healthy donors. The PCR used 60 Vbeta and 13 Jbeta primers. Data came from immunoSEQ multiplex PCR; TCRdb stores just in-frame clones and leaves some out. The sample consists of about 110,000 clones, around 69% of them appearing once. On this clone: As yet, its antigen is unknown.

Study-wide points: There was a cluster of highly shared sequence variants that was likely a sequencing artifact. Roughly uniform depth of sequencing across donors was assumed in presence/absence analyses. Many donors carried some public TCRs, although rarity characterized most TCR sequences.

The V gene end was trimmed by 7 bases and the J gene end by 2 bases; junction bases not matched to a gene: 2. Per germline, CDR1 SGHAT and CDR2 FQNNGV. The CDR3 sequence is 13 residues long. J is TRBJ1-2 and V is TRBV11-2; 9 bases line up with TRBD1. This TCR was recovered from a man aged 18 to 30 in good health and CMV-seronegative. The specimen was PBMCs. The DNA of the CDR3 is TGTGCCAGCAACGACAGGGGGAACTATGGCTACACCTTC. Amino acid sequence: CASNDRGNYGYTF. The variable domain in full, with the rest retrieved from reference TRBV11-2 and TRBJ1-2, is EAGVAQSPRYKIIEKRQSVAFWCNPISGHATLYWYQQILGQGPKLLIQFQNNGVVDDSQLPKDRFSAERLKGVDSTLKIQPAKLEDSAVYLCASNDRGNYGYTFGSGTRLTVV.